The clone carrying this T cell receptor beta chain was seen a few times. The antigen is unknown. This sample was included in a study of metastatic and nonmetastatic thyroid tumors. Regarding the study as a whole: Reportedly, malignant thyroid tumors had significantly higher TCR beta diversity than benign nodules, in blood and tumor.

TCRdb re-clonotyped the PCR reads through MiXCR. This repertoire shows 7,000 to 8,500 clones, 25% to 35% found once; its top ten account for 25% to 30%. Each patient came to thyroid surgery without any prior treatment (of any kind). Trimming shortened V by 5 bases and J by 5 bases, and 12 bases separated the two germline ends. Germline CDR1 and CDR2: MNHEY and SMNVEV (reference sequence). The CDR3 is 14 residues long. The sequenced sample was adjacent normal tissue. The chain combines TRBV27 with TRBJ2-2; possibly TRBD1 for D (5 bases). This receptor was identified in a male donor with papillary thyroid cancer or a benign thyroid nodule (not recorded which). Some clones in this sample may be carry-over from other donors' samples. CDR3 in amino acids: CASSAPQGTGELFF. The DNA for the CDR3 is TGTGCCAGCAGTGCCCCTCAGGGAACCGGGGAGCTGTTTTTT.